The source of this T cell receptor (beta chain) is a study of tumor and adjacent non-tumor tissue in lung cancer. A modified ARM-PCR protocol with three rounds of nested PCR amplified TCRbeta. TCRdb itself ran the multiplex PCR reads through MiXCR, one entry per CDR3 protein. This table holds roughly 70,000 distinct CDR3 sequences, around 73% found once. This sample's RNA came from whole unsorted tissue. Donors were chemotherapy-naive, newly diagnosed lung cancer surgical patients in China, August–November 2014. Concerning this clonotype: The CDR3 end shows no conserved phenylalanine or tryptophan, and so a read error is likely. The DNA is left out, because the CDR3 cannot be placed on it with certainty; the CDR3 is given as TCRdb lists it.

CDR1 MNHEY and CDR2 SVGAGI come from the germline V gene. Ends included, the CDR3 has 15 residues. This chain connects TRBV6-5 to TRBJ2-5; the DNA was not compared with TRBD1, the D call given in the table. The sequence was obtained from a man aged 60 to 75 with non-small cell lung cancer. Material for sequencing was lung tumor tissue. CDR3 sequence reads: CASSYTGGGGETQHL.